The 24 T cell receptor beta chains given below trace back to one sample, sequenced in a study of regulatory T cells in long-lasting Graves disease. The time point here: newly diagnosed GD, antithyroid drugs for less than 3 months. Preparation of the TCR library used RNA extracted from PBMCs. The authors built TCR beta libraries using iRepertoire HTBI primers and Arm-PCR of CDR3 regions. Each CDR3 protein gets one entry after TCRdb re-called the multiplex PCR reads with MiXCR. The sample lists 450,000 to 500,000 distinct CDR3 sequences; under 20% were seen once. These data also formed part of another study, on T cells in Graves' hyperthyroidism and ophthalmopathy.

The source was peripheral blood mononuclear cells (PBMCs), collected at new diagnosis, from a patient treated with antithyroid drugs. These receptors were collected from a man in his forties or fifties with Graves disease.

This clonotype was counted between two and nine times. The CDR3 DNA is TGTGCCAGCAGGAGGACTAACGGTTCTAGCACAGATACGCAGTATTTT. This codes for CASRRTNGSSTDTQYF. This sequence joins TRBV11-2 and TRBJ2-3; TRBD2 is a possible D gene (6 bases). The V and J ends lost 6 bases and 0 bases respectively, with 16 bases between them. The V gene's germline CDR1 is SGHAT and CDR2 FQNNGV. CDR3 length equals 16 residues.

This clonotype appeared many times. The CDR3 spells CASSPPDRRWGTEAFF. The CDR3 DNA follows: TGTGCCAGCTCACCACCCGACAGGAGGTGGGGCACTGAAGCTTTCTTT. This chain connects TRBV18 to TRBJ1-1, with D possibly matching TRBD1 (6 bases). V shed 0 bases and J shed 4 bases, with 15 bases lying between them. The CDR3 covers 16 residues. Germline-derived CDR1 and CDR2 are KGHSH and LQKENI.

This clonotype was counted only a few times. This CDR3 is missing its conserved last phenylalanine or tryptophan, likely due to a read error. The chain carries TRBV6-1 and TRBJ2-5; no definite D call. Trimming cost V 3 bases and J 7 bases, with 15 bases left between them. The CDR3 runs to 14 residues. CDR1 is MNHNS and CDR2 is SASEGT in the germline V gene. CDR3 amino acids: CASSDRPTGGTQYL. In nucleotides, the CDR3 is TGTGCCAGCAGTGACCGACCCACCGGCGGGACCCAGTACCTC.

This clonotype showed up many times. The chain uses TRBV19 and TRBJ1-5; D unresolved. Trimming cost V 1 base and J 6 bases, with 7 bases left between them. The CDR3 contains 13 residues. CDR1 is LNHDA, CDR2 SQIVND, per germline (reference sequence). Here the CDR3 DNA reads TGTGCCAGTAGTATAGTGACGTCTCAGCCCCAGCATTTT. It codes for CASSIVTSQPQHF.

This clonotype is a singleton in its sample. This chain links TRBV15 with TRBJ2-1, with TRBD2 as a possible D gene (6 bases). This CDR3 contains 16 residues. Germline V gene data show CDR1 as LNHNV and CDR2 as YYDKDF (reference sequence). V was clipped by 4 bases and J by 6 bases, with 19 bases between them. The CDR3 nucleotides are TGTGCCACCAGCAAGCCGGGCGGCGGGGCCTCCAATGAGCAGTTCTTC. Encoded protein: CATSKPGGGASNEQFF. Looking up the rest from reference TRBV15 and TRBJ2-1 gives the full variable domain: DAMVIQNPRYQVTQFGKPVTLSCSQTLNHNVMYWYQQKSSQAPKLLFHYYDKDFNNEADTPDNFQSRRPNTSFCFLDIRSPGLGDTAMYLCATSKPGGGASNEQFFGPGTRLTVL.

This chain links TRBV29-1 with TRBJ2-7; D is possibly TRBD2 (6 bases). Between the trimmed V and J ends, which lost 3 bases and 0 bases, there was a span of 9 bases. The CDR3 has 13 residues. Germline assignment: CDR1 SQVTM and CDR2 ANQGSEA. The CDR3 bases are TGCAGCGTTGATCTCGGGAGCTCCTACGAGCAGTACTTC. This translates into CSVDLGSSYEQYF.

Ten or more counts support this clonotype. The rearrangement uses TRBV19 and TRBJ1-2; 7 bases are a match to TRBD1. Germline loops: CDR1 LNHDA, CDR2 SQIVND (reference sequence). J gave up 6 bases and V 7 bases, and 17 bases lay outside the gene matches. This CDR3 region has 16 residues. The CDR3 nucleotides are TGTGCCAGTAACATCCTGGGTCGGCAGGGGGTAGATGGCTACACCTTC. Translated: CASNILGRQGVDGYTF.

Here the CDR3 reads CASSPTGGLDNEQFF. In DNA, the CDR3 is TGTGCCAGCAGTCCTACCGGGGGGCTCGACAATGAGCAGTTCTTC. The J gene is TRBJ2-1, the V gene TRBV11-2; weak D call: TRBD2 (7 bases). Trimming cost V 6 bases and J 5 bases, with 17 bases left between them. CDR1 and CDR2 from the germline V gene are SGHAT and FQNNGV. This CDR3 region has 15 residues.

This clonotype was seen ten or more times. V gene TRBV6-9 combines with J gene TRBJ2-7, with 12 bases fitting TRBD2. The CDR3 has 19 amino acids. In germline, CDR1 is MNHGY, CDR2 SVAAGI. V trimming: 3 bases; J trimming: 6 bases; junction bases outside the gene matches: 18. CDR3 region: CASSYLSATSGSFAGEQYF. CDR3 nucleotides: TGTGCCAGCAGTTACTTGAGCGCGACTAGCGGGAGCTTTGCGGGCGAGCAGTACTTC.

The table lists this clonotype with a few counts. J is TRBJ1-2 and V is TRBV6-6, with 8 bases lining up with TRBD1. This CDR3 contains 14 residues. The germline CDR1 and CDR2 sequences are MNHNY and SVGAGI (reference sequence). Unmatched junction bases numbered 3, after V lost 0 bases and J lost 6 bases. The CDR3 region is CASSYSRQGNGYTF. Written as DNA, the CDR3 is TGTGCCAGCAGTTACTCGAGACAGGGGAATGGCTACACCTTC.

This clonotype was seen at least ten times. This chain uses TRBV11-1 with TRBJ1-1; 8 bases agree with TRBD1. Germline V gene lookup returns CDR1 SGHAT and CDR2 FQDESV (reference sequence). Trimming took 7 bases from V and 1 from J; bases not matched to a gene: 5. The CDR3 consists of 14 residues. The CDR3 is CASKTGGKNTEAFF. The CDR3 nucleotides are TGTGCCAGCAAAACAGGGGGGAAGAACACTGAAGCTTTCTTT.

This clonotype was picked up a small number of times. V is TRBV7-6 and J is TRBJ2-6; the match to TRBD2 covers 8 bases. Germline V gene lookup returns CDR1 SGHVS and CDR2 FNYEAQ. The CDR3 runs to 19 residues. Trimming cost V 3 bases and J 0 bases; bases outside gene matches: 10. The CDR3 sequence is CASSLGVAGYFSGANVLTF. CDR3 coding DNA: TGTGCCAGCAGCTTGGGGGTAGCGGGATATTTCTCTGGGGCCAACGTCCTGACTTTC.

The rearrangement joins TRBV9 to TRBJ2-7; D is perhaps TRBD1 (5 bases). Germline CDR1 is SGDLS and CDR2 is YYNGEE. The CDR3 consists of 15 residues. V was cut by 2 bases and J by 1 base, with 13 bases left in between. CDR3 sequence reads: CASSVSKGRSYEQYF. CDR3 in DNA: TGTGCCAGCAGCGTCTCTAAGGGGCGTTCCTACGAGCAGTACTTC.

The genes are TRBV29-1 and TRBJ1-1; D might be TRBD1 (5 bases). Germline V gene data show CDR1 as SQVTM and CDR2 as ANQGSEA. The CDR3 contains 12 residues. The CDR3 DNA reads TGCGTCGGGACTGGAGTGAACACTGAAGCTTTCTTT. Protein: CVGTGVNTEAFF.

This clonotype occurred many times. This chain connects TRBV3-1 to TRBJ2-1; D is unresolved. Trimming shortened V by 1 base and J by 0 bases, and 7 bases separated the two germline ends. Per the germline V gene, CDR1 is LGHDT and CDR2 is YNNKEL (reference sequence). This CDR3 is built from 15 residues. In DNA, the CDR3 is TGTGCCAGCAGCCAAGGGGTCCCCTCCTACAATGAGCAGTTCTTC. Residues: CASSQGVPSYNEQFF.

The table lists this clonotype with many counts. The V call is TRBV20-1, the J call TRBJ1-5; D uncertain. Germline-derived CDR1 and CDR2 are DFQATT and SNEGSKA (reference sequence). The CDR3 covers 14 residues. Trimming removed 0 bases from V and 1 base from J, with 7 bases in between. The CDR3 region is CSAREANSNQPQHF. CDR3 DNA sequence: TGCAGTGCTAGAGAGGCCAACAGCAATCAGCCCCAGCATTTT.

The rearrangement joins TRBV5-4 to TRBJ1-1; no firm D call. The CDR3 is made up of 14 amino acids. V was pared by 4 bases and J by 1 base, with 11 bases between. The germline V gene encodes CDR1 SGHNT and CDR2 YYREEE (reference sequence). The CDR3 DNA follows: TGTGCCAGCAGCGGGAGTTGGACGAACACTGAAGCTTTCTTT. It encodes CASSGSWTNTEAFF.

This clonotype was picked up a small number of times. V is TRBV19 and J is TRBJ1-2; 9 bases are a match to TRBD1. Germline trimming cut 7 bases from V and 3 bases from J; bases unmatched to any gene: 9. Germline values: CDR1 LNHDA, CDR2 SQIVND (reference sequence). The CDR3 is made up of 15 amino acids. DNA of the CDR3: TGTGCCAGTACGACTGACAGGGGGAATGACTATGGCTACACCTTC. Translation gives CASTTDRGNDYGYTF.

In its sample, this clonotype was seen many times. The J gene is TRBJ2-5, the V gene TRBV20-1, with TRBD2 matching 7 bases. With V trimmed by 6 bases and J by 3 bases, 10 bases remained unmatched. The CDR3 sequence is 14 residues long. Per germline, CDR1 DFQATT and CDR2 SNEGSKA (reference sequence). CDR3 protein: CSARAGRLKETQYF. For the CDR3, the DNA is TGCAGTGCCCGAGCGGGACGGCTTAAAGAGACCCAGTACTTC.

V gene TRBV4-1 combines with J gene TRBJ2-7; tentative D call: TRBD1 (5 bases). The CDR3 totals 14 residues. Germline loops: CDR1 MGHRA, CDR2 YSYEKL. V lost 1 base to trimming and J lost 1 base, with 8 bases between them. The CDR3 bases are TGCGCCAGCAGCCAAGTAACAGGTTCCTACGAGCAGTACTTC. This codes for CASSQVTGSYEQYF.

Only a few counts were recorded for this clonotype. The chain joins TRBV29-1 to TRBJ2-1, with D perhaps matching TRBD2 (5 bases). V lost 5 bases and J lost 1, with 15 bases in between. Germline CDR1 reads SQVTM; CDR2 reads ANQGSEA. The CDR3 is 15 amino acids. The CDR3 sequence is CSVNGLSGSYNEQFF. Here the CDR3 DNA reads TGCAGCGTTAACGGACTGTCAGGTTCCTACAATGAGCAGTTCTTC.

The chain links TRBV27 to TRBJ2-7, with D perhaps matching TRBD2 (6 bases). The CDR3 has 15 amino acids. Trimming removed 3 bases at V and 3 bases at J, with 15 bases between. The germline CDR1 and CDR2 sequences are MNHEY and SMNVEV (reference sequence). The CDR3 loop is CASSFGGTLFYEQYF. The CDR3 region has the DNA TGTGCCAGCAGTTTTGGGGGGACGCTGTTCTACGAGCAGTACTTC.

V and J are TRBV6-1 and TRBJ1-6; 9 bases align to TRBD1. J lost 7 bases, V lost 6 bases, and 4 bases had no gene match. This CDR3 is 14 amino acids long. From germline, CDR1 is MNHNS and CDR2 SASEGT. The CDR3 loop reads CASSGGTGNSPLHF. In DNA form, the CDR3 reads TGTGCCAGCAGCGGGGGGACAGGGAATTCACCCCTCCACTTT.

This clonotype was seen ten or more times. The chain employs TRBV12-3 or TRBV12-4 and TRBJ1-2; 9 nucleotides line up with TRBD1. J was trimmed by 4 bases and V by 4 bases; bases with no gene match: 4. CDR3 size: 14 residues. The CDR3 nucleotides read TGTGCCAGCAGTTGGACAGGGGTACTCTATGGCTACACCTTC. It is translated as CASSWTGVLYGYTF.